Listed here is a single T cell receptor (beta chain). Antigen unknown. This sample is part of a study of cytomegalovirus exposure and HLA in healthy donors. Across the study: The Caucasian-associated ancestry cluster held around 81% of 300 to 450 genotyped donors. Study outcomes and limitations: Later work showed greater clonal expansion in HLA-associated TCR beta chains than in equally common others.

60 Vbeta and 13 Jbeta primers were used in PCR. Clones were sequenced by immunoSEQ multiplex PCR, and TCRdb holds only the in-frame ones, with some missing. This sample has roughly 130,000 clones, with around 67% found just once. The V and J ends lost 2 bases and 4 bases respectively, with 12 bases between them. CDR1 is LGHNA, CDR2 YNFKEQ, per germline. The CDR3 is 15 residues long. The TCR was taken from a man aged 18 to 35 in good health and CMV-seropositive. Sequenced material: PBMCs. This sequence joins TRBV4-2 and TRBJ2-1, with D maybe TRBD2 (6 bases). CDR3 region: CASSQPGRQYNEQFF. CDR3 DNA sequence: TGTGCCAGCAGCCAACCCGGGAGACAGTACAATGAGCAGTTCTTC.